Sequencing of this T cell receptor (beta chain) was carried out in a study of glioma-infiltrating T cells. Study results and limitations: Only very few CDR3 sequences appeared in both tissue and blood. Non-neoplastic patients had below-expected tissue-blood divergence, while all gliomas exceeded expectation.

In its sample, this clonotype was seen many times. The antigen is unknown. Using RNA template, CDR3s of TCR alpha and beta were amplified with iRepertoire arm-PCR. Input was roughly 100-450 ng of tissue mRNA or PBMC total RNA. A single record per CDR3 protein comes from TCRdb applying MiXCR to the multiplex PCR reads. The table lists 150,000 or so distinct CDR3 sequences, roughly two fifths of them singletons. Trimming removed 2 bases from V and 3 bases from J, with 17 bases in between. CDR1 MNHEY and CDR2 SVGEGT come from the germline V gene. CDR3 size: 16 residues. V and J are TRBV6-2 or TRBV6-3 and TRBJ2-7, with D uncertain. The sequence was collected from a human donor with low-grade glioma or glioblastoma, undergoing nonglioma brain surgery, or in good health (not recorded which). Sequencing was carried out using glioma tissue, nonneoplastic brain tissue, or PBMCs (not recorded which). This CDR3 reads CASSYRSGRSNYEQYF. The CDR3 nucleotides are TGTGCCAGCAGTTACCGGTCTGGACGGAGTAACTACGAGCAGTACTTC.